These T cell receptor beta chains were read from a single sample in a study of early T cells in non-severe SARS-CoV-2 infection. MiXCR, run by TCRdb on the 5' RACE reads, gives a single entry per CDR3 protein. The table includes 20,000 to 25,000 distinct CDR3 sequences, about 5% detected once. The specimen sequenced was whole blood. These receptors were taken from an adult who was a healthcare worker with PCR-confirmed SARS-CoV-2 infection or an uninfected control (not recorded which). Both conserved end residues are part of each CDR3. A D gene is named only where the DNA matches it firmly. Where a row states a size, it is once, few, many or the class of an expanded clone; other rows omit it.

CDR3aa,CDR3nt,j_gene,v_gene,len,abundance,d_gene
CASSANYRAPDTQYF,TGTGCCAGCAGTGCGAATTACAGGGCCCCAGATACGCAGTATTTT,TRBJ2-3,TRBV25-1,15,few,-
CASSLAHMGNSPLHF,TGTGCCAGCAGCTTAGCGCATATGGGTAATTCACCCCTCCACTTT,TRBJ1-6,TRBV7-2,15,many,-
CASNPTGDNQPQHF,TGTGCCAGCAACCCGACAGGCGATAATCAGCCCCAGCATTTT,TRBJ1-5,TRBV6-1,14,few,-
CASSETGGVEKLFF,TGTGCCAGCAGTGAGACAGGGGGCGTAGAAAAACTGTTTTTT,TRBJ1-4,TRBV6-5,14,few,TRBD1
CASSDRGQSDTQYF,TGTGCCAGCAGCGACAGGGGCCAGTCGGATACGCAGTATTTT,TRBJ2-3,TRBV6-4,14,-,TRBD1
CASSLPGTGGTGELFF,TGTGCCAGCAGCCTCCCCGGGACAGGGGGCACCGGGGAGCTGTTTTTT,TRBJ2-2,TRBV6-2/TRBV6-3,16,many,TRBD1
CASSPGLERETQYF,TGTGCCAGCTCACCGGGACTGGAACGAGAGACCCAGTACTTC,TRBJ2-5,TRBV18,14,few,-
CSVDGGRITDTQYF,TGCAGCGTTGATGGTGGCCGAATCACAGATACGCAGTATTTT,TRBJ2-3,TRBV29-1,14,many,-
CASRISGGSGNTIYF,TGTGCCAGCAGGATTTCAGGGGGCTCTGGAAACACCATATATTTT,TRBJ1-3,TRBV6-6,15,few,TRBD1
CSVGQGYNEQFF,TGCAGCGTAGGACAGGGTTACAATGAGCAGTTCTTC,TRBJ2-1,TRBV29-1,12,few,TRBD1
CASRADSYEQYF,TGTGCCAGCAGGGCGGACTCCTACGAGCAGTACTTC,TRBJ2-7,TRBV2,12,-,-
CASSRRMDSRTYEQYF,TGTGCCAGCAGCCGGCGGATGGACAGCCGCACCTACGAGCAGTACTTC,TRBJ2-7,TRBV3-1,16,many,-
CASSLPQGGYTF,TGTGCCAGCAGTTTACCACAGGGCGGCTACACCTTC,TRBJ1-2,TRBV28,12,-,-
CASSPRFQRGYNSPLHF,TGTGCCAGCAGTCCGCGGTTTCAGAGGGGTTATAATTCACCCCTCCACTTT,TRBJ1-6,TRBV27,17,medium-sized,-